One and the same sample provided the 28 T cell receptor beta chains below, sequenced in a study of cytomegalovirus exposure and HLA in healthy donors. Profiled with immunoSEQ multiplex PCR; TCRdb holds only in-frame clones, not every one. The sample records a few hundred thousand clones, approximately 85% being singletons. Sequencing input: PBMCs. These receptors came from a man aged 30-40 years in good health and CMV-seronegative.

Of note for this clone: Within the sample, other DNA sequences also encode this same CDR3. The chain employs TRBV9 and TRBJ2-3; D is ambiguous. The ends were cut back, 0 bases at V and 5 bases at J, with 4 bases in the middle. Per the germline V gene, CDR1 is SGDLS and CDR2 is YYNGEE. The CDR3 totals 12 residues. The CDR3 region is CASSVVGDTQYF. As DNA, the CDR3 is TGTGCCAGCAGCGTAGTCGGAGATACGCAGTATTTT. Full variable domain (missing parts from reference TRBV9 and TRBJ2-3): DSGVTQTPKHLITATGQRVTLRCSPRSGDLSVYWYQQSLDQGLQFLIQYYNGEERAKGNILERFSAQQFPDLHSELNLSSLELGDSALYFCASSVVGDTQYFGPGTRLTVL.

The chain joins TRBV18 to TRBJ2-6, with a possible D match to TRBD1 (7 bases). The CDR3 contains 17 residues. Trimming stripped 0 bases from V and 1 base from J, with 10 bases between. CDR1 is KGHSH and CDR2 is LQKENI in the germline V gene. The CDR3 region has the DNA TGTGCCAGCTCACCACCCAGGGGGGAATCTGGGGCCAACGTCCTGACTTTC. This gives the protein CASSPPRGESGANVLTF.

This chain uses TRBV1 with TRBJ2-1; the table names TRBD2, a call not compared with the DNA. TRBV1 is termed a pseudogene. The CDR3 is made up of 18 amino acids. In DNA form, the CDR3 reads TGCACCAGCAGCCAAGAATGGGGGTTTCGCGGGGGATACAATGAGCAGTTCTTC. Protein: CTSSQEWGFRGGYNEQFF.

V and J are TRBV7-2 and TRBJ1-5; TRBD1 agrees at 7 bases. Per germline, CDR1 SGHTA and CDR2 FQGNSA. The V segment lost 1 base and the J segment 3 bases; nucleotides outside the gene matches: 6. The length of the CDR3 is 16 residues. CDR3 sequence (DNA): TGTGCCAGCAGCTTAGATGGGGGACAGATCAATCAGCCCCAGCATTTT. Protein sequence: CASSLDGGQINQPQHF.

CDR3 DNA: TGTGCCAGCAGTTACTCCGCTAGCGGGGTCTTTGAGCAGTACTTC. Its translation is CASSYSASGVFEQYF. This chain uses TRBV6-5 with TRBJ2-7, with TRBD2 matching over 9 bases. This CDR3 is 15 amino acids long. Looked up from germline, CDR1 is MNHEY and CDR2 is SVGAGI. Trimming at V came to 0 bases and at J to 7 bases, leaving 7 bases not matched to a gene.

V and J are TRBV18 and TRBJ1-3; a weak D match, TRBD1 (6 bases). This CDR3 has 17 residues. V was pared by 4 bases and J by 0 bases, with 16 bases between. Germline CDR1 KGHSH, CDR2 LQKENI. CDR3 nucleotide sequence: TGTGCCAGCTCACGGATGGACAGTGGACTCTCTGGAAACACCATATATTTT. The encoded protein is CASSRMDSGLSGNTIYF. The entire variable domain, with the rest obtained from reference TRBV18 and TRBJ1-3, is as follows: NAGVMQNPRHLVRRRGQEARLRCSPMKGHSHVYWYRQLPEEGLKFMVYLQKENIIDESGMPKERFSAEFPKEGPSILRIQQVVRGDSAAYFCASSRMDSGLSGNTIYFGEGSWLTVV.

Here the CDR3 DNA reads TGTGCCAGCTCCCAAATGAACACTGAAGCTTTCTTT. This encodes CASSQMNTEAFF. This sequence joins TRBV18 and TRBJ1-1; D uncertain. V lost 6 bases and J 0 bases, leaving 5 bases between the germline ends. CDR3 size: 12 residues. Per the germline V gene, CDR1 is KGHSH and CDR2 is LQKENI.

V and J are TRBV4-1 and TRBJ2-3, with 11 bases lining up with TRBD1. V gave up 2 bases and J gave up 6 bases; unmatched junction bases: 4. CDR3 length: 15 residues. Germline V lookup: CDR1 MGHRA, CDR2 YSYEKL. The CDR3 DNA reads TGCGCCAGCAGCCAAAGGACAGGGGGCCTTGATACGCAGTATTTT. Translated: CASSQRTGGLDTQYF.

The genes are TRBV7-6 and TRBJ2-5, with D perhaps TRBD1 (5 bases). The CDR3 is made up of 15 amino acids. Per the germline V gene, CDR1 is SGHVS and CDR2 is FNYEAQ. V lost 1 base and J 5 bases, leaving 14 bases between the germline ends. The CDR3 loop is CASSLGPGPAETQYF. The DNA for the CDR3 is TGTGCCAGCAGCTTAGGTCCAGGGCCGGCGGAGACCCAGTACTTC.

The CDR3 DNA follows: TGCGCCAGCAGCTCAGACAGGCGATTTTCACCCCTCCACTTT. It translates to CASSSDRRFSPLHF. The chain combines TRBV5-1 with TRBJ1-6; D might be TRBD1 (6 bases). V lost 3 bases and J 9 bases, leaving 13 bases between the germline ends. Germline CDR1 SGHRS, CDR2 YFSETQ. The CDR3 extends over 14 amino acids.

V gene TRBV11-2 combines with J gene TRBJ2-6; 7 nucleotides line up with TRBD2. Germline-derived CDR1 and CDR2 are SGHAT and FQNNGV. The CDR3 has 15 residues. V shed 5 bases and J 0 bases; nucleotides not matched to a gene: 1. CDR3 sequence (DNA): TGTGCCAGCAGCGGGAGGGGCTCTGGGGCCAACGTCCTGACTTTC. Translation: CASSGRGSGANVLTF.

The chain carries TRBV5-4 and TRBJ2-7; 13 nucleotides line up with TRBD2. The V gene end was trimmed by 4 bases and the J gene end by 6 bases; junction bases not matched to a gene: 10. CDR1 is SGHNT, CDR2 YYREEE, per germline (reference sequence). This CDR3 is built from 16 residues. CDR3 sequence reads: CASSPQLAGGRFEQYF. CDR3 in DNA: TGTGCCAGCAGCCCCCAACTAGCGGGGGGGCGGTTCGAGCAGTACTTC.

The gene calls are TRBV7-2 and TRBJ2-1; weak D call: TRBD1 (6 bases). The CDR3 is 14 amino acids. CDR1 and CDR2 from the germline V gene are SGHTA and FQGNSA. Trimming removed 2 bases at V and 5 bases at J, with 10 bases between. In DNA, the CDR3 is TGTGCCAGCAGCTTACTAGGGACAAACAATGAGCAGTTCTTC. Its protein is CASSLLGTNNEQFF.

J is TRBJ1-2 and V is TRBV30; D may be TRBD1 (5 bases). Trimming removed 0 bases at V and 5 bases at J, with 16 bases between. The CDR3 is made up of 15 amino acids. Germline V gene sequence: CDR1 GTSNPN, CDR2 SVGIG (reference sequence). The CDR3 region has the DNA TGTGCCTGGAGTGTCGATGTGAGGCAGGGTTATGGCTACACCTTC. Residues: CAWSVDVRQGYGYTF.

The gene calls are TRBV5-1 and TRBJ2-1; 8 bases line up with TRBD1. CDR3 length: 16 residues. The germline gives CDR1 SGHRS, CDR2 YFSETQ. Losses at the gene ends were 5 bases for V and 0 bases for J; bases not matched to a gene: 7. CDR3 amino acids: CASSPDRASSYNEQFF. The DNA of the CDR3 is TGCGCCAGCAGTCCGGACAGGGCCAGCTCCTACAATGAGCAGTTCTTC. Supplemented by reference TRBV5-1 and TRBJ2-1, the full variable domain reads KAGVTQTPRYLIKTRGQQVTLSCSPISGHRSVSWYQQTPGQGLQFLFEYFSETQRNKGNFPGRFSGRQFSNSRSEMNVSTLELGDSALYLCASSPDRASSYNEQFFGPGTRLTVL.

V gene TRBV11-2 combines with J gene TRBJ2-5; D remains unclear. CDR1 is SGHAT and CDR2 is FQNNGV in the germline V gene. This CDR3 has 14 amino acids. V was pared by 5 bases and J by 1 base, with 11 bases between. The CDR3 DNA reads as TGTGCCAGCAGCCGCTACAGAACCCAAGAGACCCAGTACTTC. This codes for CASSRYRTQETQYF.

The chain employs TRBV4-1 and TRBJ1-2; TRBD1 aligns across 7 bases. V trimming: 1 base; J trimming: 8 bases; junction bases outside the gene matches: 7. The CDR3 runs to 14 residues. In germline, CDR1 is MGHRA, CDR2 YSYEKL. DNA for the CDR3: TGCGCCAGCAGCCAAGGCAACAGGGGTAAAGGCTACACCTTC. Translated: CASSQGNRGKGYTF.

This clone has a single count. The chain employs TRBV7-2 and TRBJ2-1; 8 bases align to TRBD2. J gave up 7 bases and V 6 bases, and 8 bases lay outside the gene matches. Germline CDR1 and CDR2: SGHTA and FQGNSA. This CDR3 is built from 14 residues. DNA of the CDR3: TGTGCCAGCAGACTCCGGGGGGGAGGAAATGAGCAGTTCTTC. This gives the protein CASRLRGGGNEQFF.

J is TRBJ2-7 and V is TRBV28; 12 nucleotides line up with TRBD2. Trimming cost V 6 bases and J 4 bases; bases outside gene matches: 7. The germline V gene has CDR1 MDHEN and CDR2 SYDVKM. The CDR3 is 15 amino acids. The CDR3 sequence is CASSPGTSGSYEQYF. The CDR3 bases are TGTGCCAGCAGCCCCGGGACTAGCGGGTCATACGAGCAGTACTTC.

The CDR3 nucleotides read TGCGCCAGCAGACCTGGAGGGTCTAACTATGGCTACACCTTC. This gives the protein CASRPGGSNYGYTF. The chain couples TRBV5-1 to TRBJ1-2; no reliable D call. V was cut by 5 bases and J by 0 bases, with 11 bases left in between. Germline CDR1 reads SGHRS; CDR2 reads YFSETQ. The CDR3 is 14 amino acids. Supplemented by reference TRBV5-1 and TRBJ1-2, the full variable domain reads KAGVTQTPRYLIKTRGQQVTLSCSPISGHRSVSWYQQTPGQGLQFLFEYFSETQRNKGNFPGRFSGRQFSNSRSEMNVSTLELGDSALYLCASRPGGSNYGYTFGSGTRLTVV.

The chain joins TRBV30 to TRBJ2-7; TRBD1 matches 8 bases. V gave up 6 bases and J gave up 1 base; unmatched junction bases: 5. This CDR3 region has 13 residues. Germline-derived CDR1 and CDR2 are GTSNPN and SVGIG (reference sequence). The CDR3 bases are TGTGCCTGCGGACAGGGATTTTCCTACGAGCAGTACTTC. Amino acid sequence: CACGQGFSYEQYF.

The chain couples TRBV19 to TRBJ1-1, with 9 bases lining up with TRBD1. The CDR3 spans 15 residues. The junction had 13 bases not matched to a gene; V was cut back by 3 bases and J by 11 bases. Germline CDR1 LNHDA, CDR2 SQIVND (reference sequence). CDR3: CASSILPGQGAVAFF. DNA for the CDR3: TGTGCCAGTAGTATTCTACCGGGACAGGGTGCCGTGGCTTTCTTT.

This clone was recorded once. This chain connects TRBV4-2 to TRBJ1-1; TRBD1 aligns across 8 bases. Germline V gene lookup returns CDR1 LGHNA and CDR2 YNFKEQ. V shed 4 bases, J shed 5 bases, and the junction held 9 bases outside the gene matches. This CDR3 is built from 15 residues. The CDR3 DNA follows: TGTGCCAGCAGCCCCGAGACAGGGGCGGGGACTGAAGCTTTCTTT. Protein: CASSPETGAGTEAFF.

The rearrangement uses TRBV19 and TRBJ2-1; TRBD2 matches 12 bases. The CDR3 totals 15 residues. Per germline, CDR1 LNHDA and CDR2 SQIVND (reference sequence). V lost 5 bases to trimming and J lost 3 bases; unmatched junction nucleotides: 2. The DNA of the CDR3 is TGTGCCAGTAGTTCACTAGCGGGGGGCTACAATGAGCAGTTCTTC. This sequence encodes CASSSLAGGYNEQFF.

The gene calls are TRBV7-9 and TRBJ2-7, with TRBD2 matching 8 bases. Unmatched junction bases numbered 6, after V lost 7 bases and J lost 4 bases. The CDR3 runs to 13 residues. Germline V gene data show CDR1 as SEHNR and CDR2 as FQNEAQ (reference sequence). CDR3 nucleotide sequence: TGTGCCAGCACCTTCGGGGGGGGATACGAGCAGTACTTC. This sequence encodes CASTFGGGYEQYF.

This chain connects TRBV6-6 to TRBJ2-5, with D possibly being TRBD2 (6 bases). Trimming left V 6 bases short and J 5 bases short, with 19 bases between. Per the germline V gene, CDR1 is MNHNY and CDR2 is SVGAGI (reference sequence). The CDR3 covers 15 residues. In DNA form, the CDR3 reads TGTGCCAGCAGACCCCTAGCATTGGAGGGGGAGACCCAGTACTTC. It specifies CASRPLALEGETQYF.

The gene calls are TRBV5-5 and TRBJ1-5; D is perhaps TRBD1 (5 bases). The CDR3 totals 15 residues. V shed 3 bases and J shed 1 base, with 11 bases lying between them. Looked up from germline, CDR1 is SGHKS and CDR2 is YYEKEE (reference sequence). This chain's CDR3 is CASSSQGNSNQPQHF. CDR3 DNA sequence: TGTGCCAGCAGCTCGCAGGGAAACAGCAATCAGCCCCAGCATTTT.

This clone was seen just once. V is TRBV5-1 and J is TRBJ2-7, with 8 bases that match TRBD2. The CDR3 length is 15 residues. CDR1 is SGHRS and CDR2 is YFSETQ in the germline V gene. V dropped 5 bases and J dropped 0; count of bases not matched to a gene: 7. The CDR3 protein is CASRHGLASSYEQYF. The CDR3 DNA reads TGCGCCAGCAGACACGGACTAGCCAGCTCCTACGAGCAGTACTTC.